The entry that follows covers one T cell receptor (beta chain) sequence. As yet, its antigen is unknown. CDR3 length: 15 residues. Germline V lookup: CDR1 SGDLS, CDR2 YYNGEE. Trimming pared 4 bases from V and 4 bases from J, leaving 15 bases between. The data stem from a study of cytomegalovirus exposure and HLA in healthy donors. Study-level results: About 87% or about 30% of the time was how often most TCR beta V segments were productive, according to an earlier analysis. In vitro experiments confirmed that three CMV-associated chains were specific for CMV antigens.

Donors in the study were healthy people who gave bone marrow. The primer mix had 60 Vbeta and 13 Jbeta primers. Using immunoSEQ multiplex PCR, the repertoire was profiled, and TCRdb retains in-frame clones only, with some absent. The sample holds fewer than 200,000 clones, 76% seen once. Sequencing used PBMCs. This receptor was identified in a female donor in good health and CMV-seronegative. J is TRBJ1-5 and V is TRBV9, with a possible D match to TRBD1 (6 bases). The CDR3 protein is CASSSGELLNQPQHF. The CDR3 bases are TGTGCCAGCAGCTCAGGGGAACTTTTAAATCAGCCCCAGCATTTT.